One sample yielded the 24 T cell receptor beta chains listed below, sequenced in a study of shared clonotypes between healthy human individuals. CD45RO-negative cells were positively selected for CCR7, leaving out terminally differentiated effector memory CD45RA+ cells. Clones were read by immunoSEQ multiplex PCR, and TCRdb kept only the in-frame ones, dropping some. The repertoire has around 2.1 million clones, around 93% of them found once; the top ten carry more than 1.5%. What was sequenced was naive CD8+ T cells from PBMCs. The origin of the receptors is a young man in good health. Some clones in this sample may be carry-over from other donors' samples.

The chain has TRBV5-5 and TRBJ2-2; 12 bases are a match to TRBD2. Germline trimming cut 3 bases from V and 3 bases from J; bases unmatched to any gene: 6. CDR1 and CDR2 (germline): SGHKS, YYEKEE (reference sequence). The CDR3 length is 17 residues. The CDR3 sequence: CASSYGLAGTDTGELFF. For the CDR3, the DNA is TGTGCCAGCAGCTACGGACTAGCGGGAACAGACACCGGGGAGCTGTTTTTT.

The V call is TRBV6-1, the J call TRBJ1-1; 9 nucleotides align to TRBD1. The CDR3 has 12 amino acids. J gave up 6 bases and V 6 bases, and 2 bases lay outside the gene matches. Germline CDR1 reads MNHNS; CDR2 reads SASEGT. This CDR3 is CASRNRGPEAFF. DNA of the CDR3: TGTGCCAGCAGGAACAGGGGGCCTGAAGCTTTCTTT.

This clone was counted a single time. The rearrangement uses TRBV19 and TRBJ1-4; 9 bases agree with TRBD1. Per the germline V gene, CDR1 is LNHDA and CDR2 is SQIVND (reference sequence). CDR3 length equals 15 residues. V shed 4 bases and J 7 bases; nucleotides not matched to a gene: 7. CDR3 bases: TGTGCCAGTAGTACCACTGGGACAGGGACTGAAAAACTGTTTTTT. Protein sequence: CASSTTGTGTEKLFF.

The chain links TRBV28 to TRBJ1-5; 9 bases are a match to TRBD1. CDR3 length: 16 amino acids. Germline lookup yields CDR1 MDHEN and CDR2 SYDVKM. J lost 6 bases, V lost 3 bases, and 9 bases had no gene match. CDR3 in DNA: TGTGCCAGCAGTTTGACCCCGACAGGGGGTACTCAGCCCCAGCATTTT. Its translation: CASSLTPTGGTQPQHF.

This sequence joins TRBV6-5 and TRBJ2-1, with 8 bases identical to TRBD2. Trimming removed 1 base from V and 7 bases from J; junction bases left unmatched: 3. The CDR3 extends over 14 amino acids. Germline V lookup: CDR1 MNHEY, CDR2 SVGAGI. This CDR3 is CASSYLLAANEQFF. The CDR3 nucleotides are TGTGCCAGCAGTTACTTACTAGCGGCAAATGAGCAGTTCTTC.

This chain connects TRBV7-9 to TRBJ2-4; TRBD1 matches at 8 bases. With 5 bases clipped from V and 0 bases from J, the junction kept 9 bases outside the gene matches. The germline V gene encodes CDR1 SEHNR and CDR2 FQNEAQ (reference sequence). The CDR3 totals 17 residues. The CDR3 DNA sequence: TGTGCCAGCAGCCCCAAGACAGGGGCCCTAGCCAAAAACATTCAGTACTTC. Protein product: CASSPKTGALAKNIQYF.

The genes are TRBV6-1 and TRBJ1-1; D unresolved. CDR3 size: 11 residues. In germline, CDR1 is MNHNS, CDR2 SASEGT. Trimming took off 11 bases at V and 4 bases at J, with 11 bases between the two ends. This chain's CDR3 is CACPGSTEAFF. CDR3 nucleotide sequence: TGTGCCTGTCCCGGTAGCACTGAAGCTTTCTTT.

This chain connects TRBV28 to TRBJ2-1; 11 bases map to TRBD2. CDR3 size: 17 residues. Germline V gene lookup returns CDR1 MDHEN and CDR2 SYDVKM. The junction had 11 bases not matched to a gene; V was cut back by 6 bases and J by 4 bases. The CDR3 here is CASSSNLAGGRYNEQFF. In nucleotides, the CDR3 is TGTGCCAGCAGCTCTAACCTAGCGGGAGGCCGATACAATGAGCAGTTCTTC.

A few counts support this clone. The chain carries TRBV5-1 and TRBJ1-1; D call uncertain. The CDR3 runs to 14 residues. Trimming stripped 0 bases from V and 4 bases from J, with 10 bases between. Germline CDR1 and CDR2: SGHRS and YFSETQ. CDR3 DNA: TGCGCCAGCAGCTTGGAGACCACCCTCACTGAAGCTTTCTTT. This encodes CASSLETTLTEAFF.

The V gene is TRBV5-4, the J gene TRBJ1-3; D is unclear. V lost 7 bases, J lost 0 bases, and 8 bases lay in between. Germline V gives CDR1 SGHNT, CDR2 YYREEE (reference sequence). The CDR3 has 13 amino acids. The CDR3 here is CASVADSGNTIYF. Written as DNA, the CDR3 is TGTGCCAGCGTCGCCGACTCTGGAAACACCATATATTTT.

The gene calls are TRBV7-9 and TRBJ2-7; D is undetermined. V was cut by 5 bases and J by 7 bases, with 12 bases left in between. CDR3 length: 12 amino acids. Germline V CDR1 and CDR2: SEHNR, FQNEAQ (reference sequence). The CDR3 sequence: CASSAFQEEQYF. CDR3 coding DNA: TGTGCCAGCAGCGCCTTTCAGGAGGAGCAGTACTTC.

In nucleotides, the CDR3 is TGTGCCAGCACCGGACCGGGGGGCGTCGGGGAGCTGTTTTTT. Its translation: CASTGPGGVGELFF. The chain is built from TRBV28 and TRBJ2-2; D might be TRBD2 (7 bases). Trimming left V 7 bases short and J 7 bases short, with 16 bases between. This CDR3 spans 14 amino acids. Per germline, CDR1 MDHEN and CDR2 SYDVKM.

This chain uses TRBV5-1 with TRBJ2-7; no clear D. The CDR3 is 13 amino acids. V shed 0 bases and J shed 3 bases, with 7 bases lying between them. In germline, CDR1 is SGHRS, CDR2 YFSETQ. CDR3 sequence: CASSLVSHYEQYF. CDR3 coding DNA: TGCGCCAGCAGCTTGGTCTCACACTACGAGCAGTACTTC.

V and J are TRBV5-6 and TRBJ2-1; TRBD2 matches at 9 bases. The ends lost 0 bases at V and 7 bases at J; junction bases unmatched: 5. This CDR3 has 15 amino acids. Germline V gene sequence: CDR1 SGHDT, CDR2 YYEEEE. Here the CDR3 reads CASSLVASGINEQFF. In DNA, the CDR3 is TGTGCCAGCAGCTTGGTGGCTAGCGGGATTAATGAGCAGTTCTTC.

The chain carries TRBV19 and TRBJ1-3, with TRBD1 matching 7 bases. The length of the CDR3 is 13 residues. Germline V gives CDR1 LNHDA, CDR2 SQIVND (reference sequence). Trimming took 9 bases from V and 2 from J; bases not matched to a gene: 4. As DNA, the CDR3 is TGTGCCAGCCAAGGGACAGCTGGAAACACCATATATTTT. It yields the protein CASQGTAGNTIYF.

V is TRBV6-5 and J is TRBJ2-2; D unclear. The CDR3 loop spans 16 amino acids. V lost 1 base, J lost 4 bases, and 13 bases lay in between. CDR1 and CDR2 (germline): MNHEY, SVGAGI. The CDR3 nucleotides read TGTGCCAGCAGTTACTTAGACGAGTTGGCCACCGGGGAGCTGTTTTTT. It translates to CASSYLDELATGELFF.

This clone was recorded only once. This chain uses TRBV29-1 with TRBJ1-2, with no clear D. The length of the CDR3 is 11 residues. The germline gives CDR1 SQVTM, CDR2 ANQGSEA. The V gene lost 3 bases and the J gene lost 4 bases, with 6 bases spanning the gap. CDR3 in amino acids: CSVDSAYGYTF. The CDR3 bases are TGCAGCGTTGATAGCGCCTATGGCTACACCTTC.

The rearrangement uses TRBV27 and TRBJ1-2, with D uncertain. The CDR3 totals 12 residues. Trimming stripped 6 bases from V and 6 bases from J, with 11 bases between. Germline CDR1 is MNHEY and CDR2 is SMNVEV (reference sequence). The CDR3 DNA follows: TGTGCCAGCAGGACTCGTGGGAATGGCTACACCTTC. Translating gives CASRTRGNGYTF.

V and J are TRBV5-8 and TRBJ1-5; D is unclear. Between the trimmed V and J ends, which lost 2 bases and 2 bases, there was a span of 8 bases. CDR1 SGHTS and CDR2 YDEGEE come from the germline V gene. The CDR3 has 14 residues. The CDR3 nucleotides read TGTGCCAGCAGCTTAGGTCTCGGCAATCAGCCCCAGCATTTT. Translation gives CASSLGLGNQPQHF.

Concerning this clone: This CDR3 is also generated by other DNA sequences in the sample. The rearrangement uses TRBV28 and TRBJ2-1; TRBD2 might be the D (6 bases). V lost 11 bases and J lost 0, with 14 bases in between. CDR1 and CDR2 (germline): MDHEN, SYDVKM. The CDR3 totals 14 residues. The CDR3 here is CASRPGSSYNEQFF. The CDR3 DNA is TGTGCCTCACGTCCCGGGAGCTCCTACAATGAGCAGTTCTTC.

This clone was seen just once. This rearrangement joins TRBV7-9 to TRBJ1-1; 12 nucleotides line up with TRBD1. Germline values: CDR1 SEHNR, CDR2 FQNEAQ (reference sequence). V shed 4 bases and J 5 bases; nucleotides not matched to a gene: 17. The CDR3 has 19 residues. CDR3 in DNA: TGTGCCAGCAGCTCCCCGGGACAGGGGGCGCGGATCCGAGGGACTGAAGCTTTCTTT. The encoded protein is CASSSPGQGARIRGTEAFF.

This sequence joins TRBV4-1 and TRBJ2-1, with no clear D. The CDR3 is 19 residues long. CDR1 MGHRA and CDR2 YSYEKL come from the germline V gene. The V gene lost 5 bases and the J gene lost 2 bases, with 25 bases spanning the gap. The CDR3 sequence: CASSALNMPITETYNEQFF. Written as DNA, the CDR3 is TGCGCCAGCAGCGCTCTTAATATGCCCATTACTGAGACCTACAATGAGCAGTTCTTC.

To note about this clone: Other DNA variants within this sample encode the same CDR3. The chain is built from TRBV27 and TRBJ1-5, with D unresolved. Germline assignment: CDR1 MNHEY and CDR2 SMNVEV (reference sequence). V was shortened by 3 bases and J by 1 base, with 10 bases between the two germline ends. The CDR3 length is 15 residues. In DNA, the CDR3 is TGTGCCAGCAGTTTGGTGGGTGGGAGCAATCAGCCCCAGCATTTT. Protein: CASSLVGGSNQPQHF.

The chain recombines TRBV11-2 with TRBJ2-3; TRBD2 matches at 9 bases. The CDR3 covers 18 residues. Germline lookup yields CDR1 SGHAT and CDR2 FQNNGV. The J segment lost 8 bases and the V segment lost 4 bases, leaving 19 bases of the junction unmatched. CDR3 protein: CASSSTSGREGLGITQYF. The CDR3 bases are TGTGCCAGCAGCTCTACCAGTGGGCGGGAGGGCCTGGGGATTACGCAGTATTTT.